The TCR beta chain under discussion was sequenced for a study of PD-1 blockade in classical Hodgkin lymphoma. This clone was observed a handful of times. What it binds is unknown. Relapse was seen in all patients after autologous stem cell transplantation, and brentuximab vedotin exposure was variable. Complete response, partial response or progressive disease made up the best responses. Assay: immunoSEQ multiplex PCR; the TCRdb copy retains only in-frame clones and omits some. Of about 110,000 clones listed, 89% were seen once; the top ten hold about 20%. The V gene's germline CDR1 is MDHEN and CDR2 SYDVKM. V shed 5 bases, J shed 2 bases, and the junction held 5 bases outside the gene matches. The CDR3 covers 15 residues. Overall study results and limits: The baseline diversity of complete responders showed similarity to that of newly diagnosed patients. There remain no defined causes for the repertoire differences, which possibly reflect disease activity or prior therapy.

The clonotype comes from a human donor with classical Hodgkin lymphoma. This chain uses TRBV28 with TRBJ1-5; the match to TRBD1 covers 8 bases. Specimen: peripheral blood mononuclear cells (PBMCs), collected before the second cycle of nivolumab. The CDR3, as DNA: TGTGCCAGCAGTCGACAGGGGATGGGCAATCAGCCCCAGCATTTT. Protein sequence: CASSRQGMGNQPQHF. The whole variable domain, filled in from reference TRBV28 and TRBJ1-5, reads DVKVTQSSRYLVKRTGEKVFLECVQDMDHENMFWYRQDPGLGLRLIYFSYDVKMKEKGDIPEGYSVSREKKERFSLILESASTNQTSMYLCASSRQGMGNQPQHFGDGTRLSIL.